These 14 T cell receptor beta chains were all obtained from the same sample, sequenced in a study of blood T cell repertoires in COVID-19. Using immunoSEQ multiplex PCR, the repertoire was profiled, and TCRdb retains in-frame clones only, with some absent. The table shows 240,000 or so clones, with around 87% occurring only once. The sequenced material came from peripheral blood. The receptors derive from a woman in her seventies with active or convalescent COVID-19.

The chain combines TRBV4-2 with TRBJ1-2; 7 bases fit TRBD1. From germline, CDR1 is LGHNA and CDR2 YNFKEQ. The CDR3 is 15 residues long. The J segment lost 3 bases and the V segment lost 1 base, leaving 5 bases of the junction unmatched. CDR3 sequence reads: CASSQVRGLDYGYTF. The DNA of the CDR3 is TGTGCCAGCAGCCAAGTTAGGGGGCTAGACTATGGCTACACCTTC.

The V and J genes are TRBV11-2 and TRBJ2-2; maybe TRBD2 (5 bases). The CDR3 is 13 amino acids. The V gene lost 1 base and the J gene lost 7 bases, with 7 bases spanning the gap. Germline CDR1 is SGHAT and CDR2 is FQNNGV. CDR3 in DNA: TGTGCCAGCAGCTTAGGACTAAACGGGGAGCTGTTTTTT. This translates into CASSLGLNGELFF.

This chain joins TRBV5-1 and TRBJ1-4, with 11 bases fitting TRBD1. The CDR3 loop spans 19 amino acids. Trimming took 4 bases from V and 0 from J; bases not matched to a gene: 11. CDR1 and CDR2 (germline): SGHRS, YFSETQ. The CDR3 here is CASSVGQGASRATNEKLFF. CDR3 sequence (DNA): TGCGCCAGCAGCGTTGGACAGGGGGCGAGCCGCGCAACTAATGAAAAACTGTTTTTT.

The rearrangement uses TRBV7-9 and TRBJ2-1; D might be TRBD2 (6 bases). In germline, CDR1 is SEHNR, CDR2 FQNEAQ (reference sequence). CDR3 length equals 13 residues. In nucleotides, the CDR3 is TGTGCAGCCCTGCGGGACGATTACAATGAGCAGTTCTTC. Translating gives CAALRDDYNEQFF. The variable domain in full, completed from reference TRBV7-9 and TRBJ2-1, reads DTGVSQNPRHKITKRGQNVTFRCDPISEHNRLYWYRQTLGQGPEFLTYFQNEAQLEKSRLLSDRFSAERPKGSFSTLEIQRTEQGDSAMYLCAALRDDYNEQFFGPGTRLTVL.

This chain uses TRBV29-1 with TRBJ1-4; maybe TRBD1 (6 bases). V lost 5 bases to trimming and J lost 4 bases, with 11 bases between them. Germline CDR1 is SQVTM and CDR2 is ANQGSEA. The length of the CDR3 is 13 residues. CDR3 in DNA: TGCAGCGTTCAGGGGCAGGTTAATGAAAAACTGTTTTTT. It is translated as CSVQGQVNEKLFF.

This sequence joins TRBV7-2 and TRBJ2-3, with D possibly being TRBD2 (5 bases). Trimming took 6 bases from V and 6 from J, leaving 10 bases between them. CDR3 length: 12 amino acids. Germline V gene lookup returns CDR1 SGHTA and CDR2 FQGNSA. The CDR3 protein is CASRGAADTQYF. The CDR3 nucleotides read TGTGCCAGCAGGGGAGCCGCGGATACGCAGTATTTT.

The chain couples TRBV29-1 to TRBJ1-1; D ambiguous. There are 14 residues in the CDR3. Trimming stripped 6 bases from V and 0 bases from J, with 14 bases between. The V gene's germline CDR1 is SQVTM and CDR2 ANQGSEA. The DNA for the CDR3 is TGCAGCGTGAGCGACCCGGGGATGAACACTGAAGCTTTCTTT. As protein: CSVSDPGMNTEAFF.

This clone has a single count. J is TRBJ1-5 and V is TRBV6-2 or TRBV6-3; no clear D gene. This CDR3 region has 10 residues. The V end was cut by 5 bases, the J end by 8 bases, with 4 bases between. Germline V gene data show CDR1 as MNHEY and CDR2 as SVGEGT. The CDR3 loop is CASSPEPQHF. CDR3 in DNA: TGTGCCAGCAGTCCGGAGCCCCAGCATTTT.

Comments on this clone: This CDR3 is also generated by other DNA sequences in the sample. This chain connects TRBV7-9 to TRBJ1-2; D gene unclear. The germline V gene has CDR1 SEHNR and CDR2 FQNEAQ (reference sequence). CDR3 length: 12 residues. V lost 1 base, J lost 8 bases, and 8 bases lay in between. CDR3 nucleotides: TGTGCCAGCAGCTTAGGGGTGGGCGGCTACACCTTC. Translated: CASSLGVGGYTF. The whole variable domain, filled in from reference TRBV7-9 and TRBJ1-2, reads DTGVSQNPRHKITKRGQNVTFRCDPISEHNRLYWYRQTLGQGPEFLTYFQNEAQLEKSRLLSDRFSAERPKGSFSTLEIQRTEQGDSAMYLCASSLGVGGYTFGSGTRLTVV.

This clone was seen more than once but under ten times. The CDR3 DNA is TGTGCCAGCTCACCACCGAGGTGGAACACTGAAGCTTTCTTT. Residues: CASSPPRWNTEAFF. J is TRBJ1-1 and V is TRBV18, with D unresolved. V dropped 0 bases and J dropped 1 base, with 6 bases sitting between them. CDR3 length: 14 amino acids. Germline assignment: CDR1 KGHSH and CDR2 LQKENI. Full variable domain (rest looked up from reference TRBV18 and TRBJ1-1): NAGVMQNPRHLVRRRGQEARLRCSPMKGHSHVYWYRQLPEEGLKFMVYLQKENIIDESGMPKERFSAEFPKEGPSILRIQQVVRGDSAAYFCASSPPRWNTEAFFGQGTRLTVV.

This rearrangement joins TRBV7-9 to TRBJ1-1; no firm D call. V was pared by 3 bases and J by 0 bases, with 8 bases between. Germline assignment: CDR1 SEHNR and CDR2 FQNEAQ (reference sequence). The length of the CDR3 is 14 residues. CDR3 coding DNA: TGTGCCAGCAGCTTCCCGGGGATGAACACTGAAGCTTTCTTT. Encoded protein: CASSFPGMNTEAFF.

This rearrangement joins TRBV27 to TRBJ1-1; no definite D call. From germline, CDR1 is MNHEY and CDR2 SMNVEV (reference sequence). V lost 5 bases and J 1 base, leaving 8 bases between the germline ends. The CDR3 sequence is 13 residues long. The CDR3 reads CASSRDWNTEAFF. The CDR3 region has the DNA TGTGCCAGCAGTCGTGACTGGAACACTGAAGCTTTCTTT.

V is TRBV9 and J is TRBJ2-7; 12 bases align to TRBD2. CDR3 length: 16 residues. Germline-derived CDR1 and CDR2 are SGDLS and YYNGEE. With V trimmed by 2 bases and J by 2 bases, 5 bases remained unmatched. CDR3 residues: CASSVGTSGPPYEQYF. The CDR3 DNA reads as TGTGCCAGCAGCGTTGGGACTAGCGGGCCACCCTACGAGCAGTACTTC.

The V call is TRBV27, the J call TRBJ1-6, with a possible D match to TRBD1 (5 bases). Germline loops: CDR1 MNHEY, CDR2 SMNVEV (reference sequence). CDR3 length: 12 residues. V lost 5 bases, J lost 10 bases, and 9 bases lay in between. The CDR3 region has the DNA TGTGCCAGCAGTGGGGGGTACTCACCCCTCCACTTT. Translation: CASSGGYSPLHF.